This T cell receptor (beta chain) stems from a study of blood T cell repertoires in COVID-19. Study overall: There were acute and convalescent COVID-19 samples, and they came from the United States, Italy and Spain.

Using immunoSEQ multiplex PCR, the repertoire was profiled, and TCRdb retains in-frame clones only, with some absent. The table has 150,000 to 200,000 clones, 86% seen once. The sequence came from a woman aged 70 to 79 with acute or convalescent COVID-19. Sequencing input: peripheral blood.

The CDR3 DNA reads TGTGCCAGCAGGGCAGGGAGGGGAGGCGCCTACGAGCAGTACTTC. Its translation: CASRAGRGGAYEQYF. The chain recombines TRBV2 with TRBJ2-7, with TRBD2 identical over 7 bases. V shed 6 bases, J shed 2 bases, and the junction held 10 bases outside the gene matches. This CDR3 spans 15 amino acids. The germline gives CDR1 SNHLY, CDR2 FYNNEI.